This T cell receptor beta chain is from a study of shared clonotypes between healthy human individuals. Study information: The study enrolled a couple of women and three men aged 18 to 49.

Note on this clone: Its antigen is still unknown.

When replicate PCRs were run on sorted subsets, they used 200 to 250 ng DNA, around 33,000 T cell genomes. The protocol was immunoSEQ multiplex PCR, while the TCRdb copy is restricted to in-frame clones and leaves out a portion. The table shows over a million clones, with around 74% occurring only once. Findings and limits, study-wide: Generally, naive subsets (rather than memory subsets) showed larger estimated richness. Compared with clonotypes that all four donors shared, non-shared clonotypes had lower generation probabilities.

The TCR sequence derives from a man aged 18 to 30 in good health. The sequenced sample was memory CD4+ T cells sorted from blood. Subset defined: CD45RA-negative fraction.

The CDR3 bases are TGTGCCGGTGGACAAGGTTCGGACCACACCGCGAGAAACACCATATATTTT. This encodes CAGGQGSDHTARNTIYF. The genes are TRBV7-9 and TRBJ1-3; D may be TRBD1 (5 bases). The CDR3 has 17 residues. Trimming removed 11 bases at V and 5 bases at J, with 28 bases between. Germline V gives CDR1 SEHNR, CDR2 FQNEAQ (reference sequence). The variable domain in full, completed from reference TRBV7-9 and TRBJ1-3, reads DTGVSQNPRHKITKRGQNVTFRCDPISEHNRLYWYRQTLGQGPEFLTYFQNEAQLEKSRLLSDRFSAERPKGSFSTLEIQRTEQGDSAMYLCAGGQGSDHTARNTIYFGEGSWLTVV.